These T cell receptor beta chains were read from a single sample in a study of T cell responses to AZD1222 COVID-19 vaccine. Repertoires were generated with immunoSEQ multiplex PCR, while TCRdb's copy carries only in-frame clones and drops some. The table has 150,000 or so clones, 80% to 90% seen once. The specimen comprised peripheral blood, sampled on day 0 of AZD1222 vaccination. These receptors originate from an adult in good health. CDR3s include the opening cysteine and the closing phenylalanine or tryptophan. The D gene is left open where the match is weak.

TRBV7-9,NA,CASSLGSPQPQHF
TRBV4-1,NA,CASSQEKQQFF
TRBV6-2/TRBV6-3,NA,CASSYRLGLNTEAFF
TRBV28,NA,CASSHPSPGVSGNTIYF
TRBV2,NA,CASRTDGHSNQPQHF
TRBV12-3/TRBV12-4,NA,CASSFQALGTQYF
TRBV5-4,TRBD1,CASSLSGTGDEAFF
TRBV9,NA,CASRWRPGNEQFF
TRBV3-1/TRBV3-2,NA,CASSQEQPQHF
TRBV29-1,NA,CSVVPPYQETQYF
TRBV2,NA,CASTSGGNYGYTF
TRBV5-3,NA,CARSLWLVNTGELFF
TRBV10-2,NA,CASSESKVRSNLGDMGYTF
TRBV15,TRBD2,CATSRVILAGVDEQYF
TRBV12-3/TRBV12-4,NA,CASSSRVNTEAFF
TRBV19,NA,CASSMSQLSNQPQHF
TRBV5-1,TRBD2,CASSLVLAGRTGELFF
TRBV7-8,NA,CASSSPQRGVRDTIYF
TRBV4-3,NA,CASSQVRQDNSPLHF
TRBV6-5,TRBD1,CASSPGQGAGYTF
TRBV28,NA,CASTGGNSNQPQHF
TRBV19,TRBD1,CASKPGSGGRNTIYF
TRBV5-5,TRBD1,CASSFRGQGYETQYF
TRBV5-1,TRBD2,CASSLDVPGTSGRVQETQYF
TRBV4-3,NA,CASSQELRPDQPQHF
TRBV3-1/TRBV3-2,TRBD1,CASSLGQGNEKLFF
TRBV5-4,NA,CASSSQLNTGELFF
TRBV28,NA,CASNWGAFKGYTF
TRBV24-1,TRBD2,CATSDSRTSWNTRNEQFF
TRBV7-8,TRBD2,CASSLIASGSHEQFF
TRBV7-5,NA,CVRSTGREVYEQYF
TRBV28,TRBD1,CASKDRVADTQYF
TRBV27,NA,CASSLNGGAGGYTF
TRBV7-2,NA,CASSLKVNTEAFF
TRBV21-1,NA,CASIRYPGQGCDTQYF
TRBV29-1,NA,CSVVVTEAFF
TRBV27,NA,CASSLQGKNTEAFF
TRBV7-9,NA,CASSAYRENYGYTF
TRBV7-9,TRBD2,CASSLVLAGPYNEQFF
TRBV4-2,TRBD2,CASSQDGWGLSSYEQYF
TRBV7-9,NA,CASSASGADGYTF
TRBV6-2/TRBV6-3,NA,CASSYASLSKAGAFF
TRBV6-5,TRBD2,CASSGLAYNEQFF
TRBV18,NA,CASSPEDKQYF
TRBV11-2,NA,CASSLRALRTEAFF
TRBV11-2,NA,CASSRDRNNEQFF
TRBV18,NA,CASSLRKDTEAFF
TRBV5-6,TRBD1,CASSRQGTGNTIYF
TRBV28,NA,CASSSEGAGPSSYEQYF
TRBV19,NA,CASSIGGGYYNEQFF
TRBV7-9,NA,CASSQTRAEAFF
TRBV11-2,NA,CASSLEGYGEQFF
TRBV15,NA,CATSRQQYGYTF
TRBV20-1,NA,CSASYLLESYEQYF